This entry lists 26 T cell receptor beta chains sequenced from one sample in a study of cytomegalovirus exposure and HLA in healthy donors. Primers for the PCR totalled 60 Vbeta and 13 Jbeta. Repertoires were generated with immunoSEQ multiplex PCR, while TCRdb's copy carries only in-frame clones and drops some. The sample gives about 98,000 clones, 70% to 80% of which show up once; 9.5% to 12% is in the top ten. The sequenced sample was PBMCs. All receptors derive from a man between 18 and 29 years old in good health and CMV-seropositive.

The genes are TRBV7-2 and TRBJ2-7, with TRBD2 matching 10 bases. Trimming took 0 bases from V and 2 from J; bases not matched to a gene: 7. CDR1 SGHTA and CDR2 FQGNSA come from the germline V gene. The CDR3 runs 17 residues. The CDR3 DNA sequence: TGTGCCAGCAGCTTAGCGGATAGCGGGGGGTTTCCCTACGAGCAGTACTTC. This translates into CASSLADSGGFPYEQYF.

CDR3 coding DNA: TGTGCCAGCAGCTTAGGACAAGTATACGAGCAGTACTTC. It encodes CASSLGQVYEQYF. V usage is TRBV11-1 and J usage is TRBJ2-7; D gene ambiguous. Germline V gives CDR1 SGHAT, CDR2 FQDESV (reference sequence). The CDR3 is 13 amino acids. Trimming shortened V by 1 base and J by 4 bases, and 8 bases separated the two germline ends.

This clone was seen only a few times. The chain joins TRBV11-2 to TRBJ1-2; D not certain. CDR1 SGHAT and CDR2 FQNNGV come from the germline V gene. V dropped 1 base and J dropped 5 bases, with 5 bases sitting between them. The CDR3 extends over 12 amino acids. DNA for the CDR3: TGTGCCAGCAGCTTAGGAGGGTATGGCTACACCTTC. Translation gives CASSLGGYGYTF.

The V gene is TRBV19, the J gene TRBJ1-3; D gene uncertain. The CDR3 sequence is 17 residues long. Germline CDR1 is LNHDA and CDR2 is SQIVND (reference sequence). V was shortened by 3 bases and J by 3 bases, with 18 bases between the two germline ends. The CDR3 DNA reads as TGTGCCAGTAGTATCGGCGGATCGGTCTTAAATGGAAACACCATATATTTT. As protein: CASSIGGSVLNGNTIYF.

This chain joins TRBV6-5 and TRBJ2-1; D uncertain. V shed 0 bases and J shed 4 bases, with 4 bases lying between them. CDR3 length: 13 amino acids. Germline V CDR1 and CDR2: MNHEY, SVGAGI. CDR3 loop: CASSYSQYNEQFF. For the CDR3, the DNA is TGTGCCAGCAGTTACTCGCAGTACAATGAGCAGTTCTTC.

V is TRBV28 and J is TRBJ2-4; TRBD1 aligns across 8 bases. The V segment lost 6 bases and the J segment 6 bases; nucleotides outside the gene matches: 13. CDR3 length equals 16 residues. CDR1 and CDR2 (germline): MDHEN, SYDVKM. In nucleotides, the CDR3 is TGTGCCAGCAGCCGCAGGGGGCGCGAGGGATTAAACATTCAGTACTTC. Its translation is CASSRRGREGLNIQYF. Full variable domain (outside the CDR3, taken from reference TRBV28 and TRBJ2-4): DVKVTQSSRYLVKRTGEKVFLECVQDMDHENMFWYRQDPGLGLRLIYFSYDVKMKEKGDIPEGYSVSREKKERFSLILESASTNQTSMYLCASSRRGREGLNIQYFGAGTRLSVL.

This clone has only one observation. The V and J genes are TRBV9 and TRBJ1-2; D might be TRBD1 (6 bases). The CDR3 is 14 amino acids. CDR1 SGDLS and CDR2 YYNGEE come from the germline V gene. Trimming shortened V by 4 bases and J by 3 bases, and 13 bases separated the two germline ends. The CDR3 DNA reads TGTGCCAGCAGCCCTATGGCAGGGGACTATGGCTACACCTTC. It is translated as CASSPMAGDYGYTF.

As DNA, the CDR3 is TGTGCCAGCTCACCACCAAACCGAGTCACAGATACGCAGTATTTT. As protein: CASSPPNRVTDTQYF. The chain employs TRBV18 and TRBJ2-3; D is undetermined. V was pared by 0 bases and J by 2 bases, with 9 bases between. Germline V gene data show CDR1 as KGHSH and CDR2 as LQKENI. The length of the CDR3 is 15 residues.

The V gene is TRBV2, the J gene TRBJ1-5; maybe TRBD1 (6 bases). The CDR3 sequence is 15 residues long. The V gene lost 6 bases and the J gene lost 0 bases, with 12 bases spanning the gap. CDR1 is SNHLY, CDR2 FYNNEI, per germline. This chain's CDR3 is CASRKQGLSNQPQHF. CDR3 coding DNA: TGTGCCAGCAGGAAACAGGGCCTTAGCAATCAGCCCCAGCATTTT.

The chain couples TRBV28 to TRBJ1-1, with unresolved D. The CDR3 is made up of 15 amino acids. Trimming took off 2 bases at V and 1 base at J, with 11 bases between the two ends. Germline V gene lookup returns CDR1 MDHEN and CDR2 SYDVKM. The CDR3 here is CASSLLGVANTEAFF. In nucleotides, the CDR3 is TGTGCCAGCAGTTTACTGGGAGTCGCGAACACTGAAGCTTTCTTT.

This clone has only a few counts. A read error likely explains this, since a far larger clone differs by one base. The same CDR3 is also encoded by other DNA sequences in this sample. J is TRBJ2-5 and V is TRBV5-1; TRBD2 aligns across 13 bases. The CDR3 contains 16 residues. Trimming removed 3 bases from V and 1 base from J; junction bases left unmatched: 3. Germline V gene lookup returns CDR1 SGHRS and CDR2 YFSETQ. The chain's CDR3 is CASSSGLAGPQETQYF. CDR3 nucleotides: TGCGCCAGCAGCTCGGGACTAGCGGGGCCCCAAGAGACCCAGTACTTC.

The V call is TRBV21-1, the J call TRBJ2-3; the D call of TRBD1 is as the table states it, not checked on the DNA. TRBV21-1 is given as a pseudogene. The CDR3 is 22 amino acids. CDR3 in DNA: TGTGCCAGCAGCAAAGCGCAGTGGGTTCCCAGGATACTCAAACCGTGCACAGATACGCAGTATTTT. It translates to CASSKAQWVPRILKPCTDTQYF.

The chain carries TRBV7-9 and TRBJ2-5; 9 bases align to TRBD1. Looked up from germline, CDR1 is SEHNR and CDR2 is FQNEAQ (reference sequence). Trimming cost V 5 bases and J 5 bases; bases outside gene matches: 12. CDR3 length: 16 residues. As DNA, the CDR3 is TGTGCCAGCAGCGCCAGAATTACAGGGGGCGCGGAGACCCAGTACTTC. Protein: CASSARITGGAETQYF. The variable domain in full, completed from reference TRBV7-9 and TRBJ2-5, reads DTGVSQNPRHKITKRGQNVTFRCDPISEHNRLYWYRQTLGQGPEFLTYFQNEAQLEKSRLLSDRFSAERPKGSFSTLEIQRTEQGDSAMYLCASSARITGGAETQYFGPGTRLLVL.

The chain is built from TRBV6-1 and TRBJ2-2, with a tentative D call TRBD2 (5 bases). The V end was cut by 4 bases, the J end by 6 bases, with 12 bases between. The CDR3 runs to 14 residues. Germline assignment: CDR1 MNHNS and CDR2 SASEGT. The CDR3 here is CASSGTPGPGELFF. In nucleotides, the CDR3 is TGTGCCAGCAGTGGGACTCCCGGGCCCGGGGAGCTGTTTTTT.

The chain joins TRBV5-4 to TRBJ1-1, with 8 bases fitting TRBD1. Looked up from germline, CDR1 is SGHNT and CDR2 is YYREEE (reference sequence). The CDR3 is made up of 15 amino acids. V shed 0 bases, J shed 5 bases, and the junction held 6 bases outside the gene matches. CDR3 nucleotide sequence: TGTGCCAGCAGCTTGGAGGTGACAGGGGTAACTGAAGCTTTCTTT. Its protein is CASSLEVTGVTEAFF.

The CDR3 spells CASSFGGGPYEQYF. The CDR3 nucleotides read TGCGCCAGCAGCTTCGGCGGGGGACCCTACGAGCAGTACTTC. The chain joins TRBV5-1 to TRBJ2-7, with 7 nucleotides matching TRBD2. V lost 2 bases, J lost 2 bases, and 4 bases stayed unmatched. The CDR3 is made up of 14 amino acids. Germline assignment: CDR1 SGHRS and CDR2 YFSETQ.

The sample holds a few counts of this clone. The genes are TRBV5-4 and TRBJ2-3; D gene ambiguous. Germline assignment: CDR1 SGHNT and CDR2 YYREEE (reference sequence). Deletions cut 0 bases from V and 4 bases from J, with 9 bases between. The CDR3 extends over 14 amino acids. CDR3 sequence: CASSLGLTSDTQYF. The CDR3 DNA is TGTGCCAGCAGCTTGGGTCTAACCTCAGATACGCAGTATTTT.

This rearrangement joins TRBV13 to TRBJ2-7; TRBD1 matches at 10 bases. The CDR3 sequence is 14 residues long. V was clipped by 4 bases and J by 3 bases; unmatched bases: 3. From germline, CDR1 is PRHDT and CDR2 FYEKMQ (reference sequence). The CDR3 region has the DNA TGTGCCAGCAGCTCCGGGACAGGGGACTACGAGCAGTACTTC. Translated, it gives CASSSGTGDYEQYF.

The rearrangement uses TRBV10-3 and TRBJ2-2, with D possibly being TRBD2 (5 bases). CDR3 size: 17 residues. The V gene's germline CDR1 is ENHRY and CDR2 SYGVKD. V lost 0 bases to trimming and J lost 5 bases, with 16 bases between them. The CDR3 bases are TGTGCCATCAGTGAGTCGACGCTAGCAGATCGGACCGGGGAGCTGTTTTTT. Amino acids: CAISESTLADRTGELFF.

The chain combines TRBV10-3 with TRBJ2-1; 10 nucleotides align to TRBD2. Trimming removed 4 bases from V and 7 bases from J; junction bases left unmatched: 10. This CDR3 has 16 residues. CDR1 is ENHRY and CDR2 is SYGVKD in the germline V gene. DNA of the CDR3: TGTGCCATCAGTGGTCTGGAGCGGGGGGGCCGGAATGAGCAGTTCTTC. Amino acids: CAISGLERGGRNEQFF.

This clone has more than one count but fewer than ten. The CDR3 nucleotides are TGTGCCAGCAGCGGGGGATATAGCAATCAGCCCCAGCATTTT. Translating it yields CASSGGYSNQPQHF. The chain joins TRBV2 to TRBJ1-5, with D perhaps matching TRBD1 (5 bases). The CDR3 runs to 14 residues. V lost 6 bases to trimming and J lost 0 bases, with 9 bases between them. Germline lookup yields CDR1 SNHLY and CDR2 FYNNEI.

The J gene is TRBJ1-4, the V gene TRBV7-6; D gene ambiguous. Germline assignment: CDR1 SGHVS and CDR2 FNYEAQ. Trimming pared 0 bases from V and 4 bases from J, leaving 12 bases between. The CDR3 is 16 amino acids. CDR3 bases: TGTGCCAGCAGCTTAGCGCACTCGGGGTTTAATGAAAAACTGTTTTTT. It yields the protein CASSLAHSGFNEKLFF.

The chain carries TRBV19 and TRBJ2-7, with a possible D match to TRBD2 (6 bases). The V gene's germline CDR1 is LNHDA and CDR2 SQIVND (reference sequence). The V gene lost 5 bases and the J gene lost 6 bases, with 20 bases spanning the gap. The CDR3 is 15 residues long. The CDR3 bases are TGTGCCAGTAGTCCTACGACTAGTCCGACTTCCGAGCAGTACTTC. It yields the protein CASSPTTSPTSEQYF.

The V call is TRBV11-2, the J call TRBJ1-1; D is unclear. This CDR3 is built from 14 residues. V dropped 0 bases and J dropped 1 base, with 6 bases sitting between them. Germline CDR1 is SGHAT and CDR2 is FQNNGV. The CDR3 DNA reads TGTGCCAGCAGCTTAGATCTGTCGAACACTGAAGCTTTCTTT. Its translation is CASSLDLSNTEAFF.

V is TRBV6-1 and J is TRBJ2-5; possibly TRBD1 for D (5 bases). V was cut by 1 base and J by 6 bases, with 15 bases left in between. Germline assignment: CDR1 MNHNS and CDR2 SASEGT. This CDR3 spans 15 amino acids. The CDR3 sequence: CASSEEMGRVQTQYF. In DNA, the CDR3 is TGTGCCAGCAGTGAAGAGATGGGCAGGGTACAGACCCAGTACTTC.

This chain links TRBV27 with TRBJ2-7, with 10 nucleotides matching TRBD1. Germline CDR1 MNHEY, CDR2 SMNVEV (reference sequence). The V segment lost 6 bases and the J segment 3 bases; nucleotides outside the gene matches: 8. CDR3 length: 15 residues. CDR3 sequence: CASRLGQGFGYEQYF. The CDR3 bases are TGTGCCAGCAGATTGGGACAGGGGTTTGGCTACGAGCAGTACTTC.